The 16 T cell receptor beta chains presented below share a single source sample, sequenced in a study of shared clonotypes between healthy human individuals. The repertoire was sequenced with immunoSEQ multiplex PCR; TCRdb's copy has only in-frame clones and lacks some. This sample yields millions of clones, of which approximately 92% are seen a single time; around 0.14% belongs to the top ten. The specimen was naive CD4+ T cells sorted from blood. Subset defined: CD45RA+ positively selected. Receptors originate from a man aged 18 to 30 in good health.

This chain connects TRBV14 to TRBJ1-2; D is uncertain. Trimming removed 6 bases at V and 8 bases at J, with 16 bases between. This CDR3 is 13 amino acids long. Germline CDR1 reads SGHDN; CDR2 reads FVKESK. This chain's CDR3 is CASSRTRAGGYTF. The CDR3 coding sequence is TGTGCCAGCAGTCGAACACGGGCGGGAGGCTACACCTTC. Looking up the rest from reference TRBV14 and TRBJ1-2 gives the full variable domain: EAGVTQFPSHSVIEKGQTVTLRCDPISGHDNLYWYRRVMGKEIKFLLHFVKESKQDESGMPNNRFLAERTGGTYSTLKVQPAELEDSGVYFCASSRTRAGGYTFGSGTRLTVV.

This clone was seen a handful of times. V is TRBV19 and J is TRBJ1-2; D gene uncertain. The CDR3 totals 13 residues. V dropped 8 bases and J dropped 0 bases, with 10 bases sitting between them. Per the germline V gene, CDR1 is LNHDA and CDR2 is SQIVND (reference sequence). The CDR3 DNA follows: TGTGCCAGTGACCGAGGGACTAACTATGGCTACACCTTC. Protein product: CASDRGTNYGYTF. The full variable domain, in which reference TRBV19 and TRBJ1-2 provide the parts outside the CDR3, is DGGITQSPKYLFRKEGQNVTLSCEQNLNHDAMYWYRQDPGQGLRLIYYSQIVNDFQKGDIAEGYSVSREKKESFPLTVTSAQKNPTAFYLCASDRGTNYGYTFGSGTRLTVV.

Remarks on this clone: Other DNA sequences in the sample encode the same CDR3. J is TRBJ2-5 and V is TRBV15; D uncertain. Germline assignment: CDR1 LNHNV and CDR2 YYDKDF (reference sequence). This CDR3 has 12 residues. With 3 bases removed from V and 4 bases from J, the gap between germline ends came to 6 bases. As DNA, the CDR3 is TGTGCCACCAGCAGGGATGTAGAGACCCAGTACTTC. Amino acids: CATSRDVETQYF.

This clone was detected only once. The chain has TRBV11-2 and TRBJ2-3; 13 bases align to TRBD2. This CDR3 spans 18 amino acids. The J segment lost 3 bases and the V segment lost 6 bases, leaving 12 bases of the junction unmatched. Germline V gene sequence: CDR1 SGHAT, CDR2 FQNNGV. CDR3 DNA sequence: TGTGCCAGCAGAACACTGACTAGCGGGGGGCGAAGAACAGATACGCAGTATTTT. Protein: CASRTLTSGGRRTDTQYF.

The genes are TRBV19 and TRBJ2-2, with D possibly TRBD1 on 6 matching bases. Trimming shortened V by 4 bases and J by 5 bases, and 14 bases separated the two germline ends. Germline V CDR1 and CDR2: LNHDA, SQIVND (reference sequence). CDR3 size: 15 residues. DNA for the CDR3: TGTGCCAGTAGTAGCCAAAAAGGACAGACCGGGGAGCTGTTTTTT. This gives the protein CASSSQKGQTGELFF. The whole variable domain, filled in from reference TRBV19 and TRBJ2-2, reads DGGITQSPKYLFRKEGQNVTLSCEQNLNHDAMYWYRQDPGQGLRLIYYSQIVNDFQKGDIAEGYSVSREKKESFPLTVTSAQKNPTAFYLCASSSQKGQTGELFFGEGSRLTVL.

The chain combines TRBV6-6 with TRBJ1-5; D is unresolved. The germline V and J ends were trimmed by 6 bases and 2 bases, with 5 bases remaining between them. Germline CDR1 reads MNHNY; CDR2 reads SVGAGI (reference sequence). The CDR3 runs to 12 residues. CDR3 amino acids: CASRGRNQPQHF. The CDR3 bases are TGTGCCAGCAGAGGCCGCAATCAGCCCCAGCATTTT.

The chain joins TRBV6-5 to TRBJ1-2, with 10 bases aligning to TRBD1. Germline V gene sequence: CDR1 MNHEY, CDR2 SVGAGI. The CDR3 covers 14 residues. The V segment lost 5 bases and the J segment 8 bases; nucleotides outside the gene matches: 8. DNA for the CDR3: TGTGCCAGCAGTCAGGGACAGGGGAGAAACGGCTACACCTTC. This sequence encodes CASSQGQGRNGYTF.

Details on this clone: This sample includes further DNA sequences coding for the same CDR3. The chain carries TRBV4-3 and TRBJ2-7, with D unresolved. CDR3 length: 13 residues. V lost 0 bases, J lost 6 bases, and 9 bases lay in between. The germline gives CDR1 LGHNA, CDR2 YSLEER. CDR3 protein: CASSQDRGTEQYF. Written as DNA, the CDR3 is TGCGCCAGCAGCCAAGATCGAGGTACCGAGCAGTACTTC.

The rearrangement joins TRBV28 to TRBJ1-5; 7 nucleotides agree with TRBD1. J lost 2 bases, V lost 6 bases, and 4 bases had no gene match. The length of the CDR3 is 14 residues. Per the germline V gene, CDR1 is MDHEN and CDR2 is SYDVKM. In DNA form, the CDR3 reads TGTGCCAGCAGGCTTACAGGGGGCAATCAGCCCCAGCATTTT. This codes for CASRLTGGNQPQHF.

V usage is TRBV9 and J usage is TRBJ2-1, with a tentative D call TRBD1 (5 bases). This CDR3 contains 16 residues. V lost 2 bases, J lost 0 bases, and 12 bases lay in between. Germline assignment: CDR1 SGDLS and CDR2 YYNGEE. CDR3 sequence: CASSVTGNTSYNEQFF. CDR3 coding DNA: TGTGCCAGCAGCGTCACAGGCAATACCTCCTACAATGAGCAGTTCTTC.

The CDR3 region has the DNA TGTGCCAGCAGCGGAGACAGTCTCTATGGCTACACCTTC. Its protein is CASSGDSLYGYTF. This rearrangement joins TRBV27 to TRBJ1-2, with a tentative D call TRBD1 (5 bases). The CDR3 consists of 13 residues. Trimming stripped 6 bases from V and 4 bases from J, with 12 bases between. CDR1 is MNHEY, CDR2 SMNVEV, per germline (reference sequence).

The V gene is TRBV2, the J gene TRBJ2-3; D not resolved. This CDR3 is 14 amino acids long. Deletions cut 4 bases from V and 4 bases from J, with 12 bases between. Germline V gene data show CDR1 as SNHLY and CDR2 as FYNNEI. The CDR3 protein is CASSGLGEADTQYF. In DNA, the CDR3 is TGTGCCAGCAGTGGATTGGGTGAAGCAGATACGCAGTATTTT.

A single count supports this clone. The V gene is TRBV30, the J gene TRBJ2-7, with D possibly being TRBD2 (7 bases). V lost 0 bases to trimming and J lost 4 bases, with 16 bases between them. In germline, CDR1 is GTSNPN, CDR2 SVGIG (reference sequence). This CDR3 has 15 amino acids. The CDR3 DNA sequence: TGTGCCTGGAGTGTACCCGATCGGGGGGCGTACGAGCAGTACTTC. Residues: CAWSVPDRGAYEQYF.

This clone was seen just once. The rearrangement joins TRBV11-2 to TRBJ1-4, with D tentatively TRBD1 (6 bases). In germline, CDR1 is SGHAT, CDR2 FQNNGV. The CDR3 loop spans 15 amino acids. The V end was cut by 3 bases, the J end by 8 bases, with 16 bases between. In DNA, the CDR3 is TGTGCCAGCAGCTTGGGGGGGCAAGGAGGCGAAAAACTGTTTTTT. It specifies CASSLGGQGGEKLFF.

The chain is built from TRBV27 and TRBJ2-2; 10 bases are shared with TRBD1. The J segment lost 4 bases and the V segment lost 6 bases, leaving 5 bases of the junction unmatched. This CDR3 is built from 15 residues. Germline assignment: CDR1 MNHEY and CDR2 SMNVEV (reference sequence). The DNA of the CDR3 is TGTGCCAGCAGCCCGGACAGGGGGGGCACCGGGGAGCTGTTTTTT. This encodes CASSPDRGGTGELFF.

The V gene is TRBV30, the J gene TRBJ2-6; D is possibly TRBD1 (5 bases). Deletions cut 3 bases from V and 0 bases from J, with 12 bases between. This CDR3 is 16 amino acids long. Germline CDR1 and CDR2: GTSNPN and SVGIG (reference sequence). This CDR3 is CAWSAGKISGANVLTF. CDR3 coding DNA: TGTGCCTGGAGCGCAGGGAAAATCTCTGGGGCCAACGTCCTGACTTTC.